The 15 T cell receptor beta chains below were found in one sample sequenced in a study of T cell responses to AZD1222 COVID-19 vaccine. Sequencing was performed with immunoSEQ multiplex PCR; in TCRdb, only in-frame clones are kept and a portion is missing. The sample holds about 140,000 clones, approximately 84% seen once. The input for sequencing was peripheral blood, taken on day 0 of AZD1222 vaccination. Receptors originate from an adult in good health.

V and J are TRBV5-1 and TRBJ2-7; D is possibly TRBD1 (6 bases). The V gene lost 4 bases and the J gene lost 3 bases, with 17 bases spanning the gap. Germline V lookup: CDR1 SGHRS, CDR2 YFSETQ. The CDR3 runs to 15 residues. The CDR3 bases are TGCGCCAGCAGCGAGGGGACACCTCCCCTCTACGAGCAGTACTTC. This sequence encodes CASSEGTPPLYEQYF.

This chain uses TRBV28 with TRBJ1-6; D gene unclear. Per germline, CDR1 MDHEN and CDR2 SYDVKM. This CDR3 is 17 amino acids long. Trimming removed 6 bases from V and 7 bases from J, with 22 bases in between. The CDR3 nucleotides read TGTGCCAGCAGCCGATACGACGGCTTTTCGGGAAATTCACCCCTCCACTTT. It is translated as CASSRYDGFSGNSPLHF.

CDR3 nucleotide sequence: TGTGCCAGTAGTATAGCGACGGACTGGATGAGTCAGCCCCAGCATTTT. This translates into CASSIATDWMSQPQHF. V gene TRBV19 combines with J gene TRBJ1-5; D unclear. The germline gives CDR1 LNHDA, CDR2 SQIVND (reference sequence). This CDR3 region has 16 residues. V was shortened by 1 base and J by 6 bases, with 16 bases between the two germline ends.

The genes are TRBV9 and TRBJ1-4; D not certain. V was shortened by 3 bases and J by 6 bases, with 21 bases between the two germline ends. The CDR3 spans 17 residues. Per the germline V gene, CDR1 is SGDLS and CDR2 is YYNGEE. The CDR3 region has the DNA TGTGCCAGCAGCGCTGCCGGATCCGCACAACCCCATGAAAAACTGTTTTTT. Its translation: CASSAAGSAQPHEKLFF. Combining the CDR3 with reference TRBV9 and TRBJ1-4 gives the whole variable domain DSGVTQTPKHLITATGQRVTLRCSPRSGDLSVYWYQQSLDQGLQFLIQYYNGEERAKGNILERFSAQQFPDLHSELNLSSLELGDSALYFCASSAAGSAQPHEKLFFGSGTQLSVL.

The J gene is TRBJ2-1, the V gene TRBV19; a weak D match, TRBD2 (5 bases). The CDR3 runs to 12 residues. V lost 10 bases and J lost 6, with 13 bases in between. Germline CDR1 and CDR2: LNHDA and SQIVND (reference sequence). CDR3 DNA: TGTGCCACCAGAGGGTGGGGCAATGAGCAGTTCTTC. Protein product: CATRGWGNEQFF.

The chain joins TRBV27 to TRBJ1-2; no clear D gene. CDR1 MNHEY and CDR2 SMNVEV come from the germline V gene (reference sequence). CDR3 length equals 16 residues. V was trimmed by 5 bases and J by 2 bases, leaving 18 bases between them. The CDR3 DNA sequence: TGTGCCAGCAGTCCAAGCTCGGGCAGCTTCAACTATGGCTACACCTTC. Translated: CASSPSSGSFNYGYTF.

This clone was observed once. V usage is TRBV4-1 and J usage is TRBJ1-5; D not certain. V was trimmed by 0 bases and J by 4 bases, leaving 13 bases between them. The CDR3 sequence is 16 residues long. CDR1 and CDR2 from the germline V gene are MGHRA and YSYEKL. The CDR3 loop reads CASSQDGPQSNQPQHF. CDR3 nucleotide sequence: TGCGCCAGCAGCCAAGACGGACCGCAGTCTAATCAGCCCCAGCATTTT.

The CDR3 spells CASRGQANTGELFF. The CDR3 DNA reads TGTGCCAGCAGGGGACAGGCGAACACCGGGGAGCTGTTTTTT. The chain recombines TRBV2 with TRBJ2-2, with TRBD1 matching 8 bases. Germline CDR1 is SNHLY and CDR2 is FYNNEI. Losses at the gene ends were 6 bases for V and 0 bases for J; bases not matched to a gene: 0. This CDR3 region has 14 residues.

V is TRBV6-4 and J is TRBJ2-3, with a weak D call TRBD2 (6 bases). Per germline, CDR1 MRHNA and CDR2 SNTAGT. The CDR3 consists of 14 residues. V was cut by 3 bases and J by 2 bases, with 9 bases left in between. For the CDR3, the DNA is TGTGCCAGCAGTGAGGGGGACTCCACAGATACGCAGTATTTT. Protein product: CASSEGDSTDTQYF.

This chain joins TRBV9 and TRBJ1-2; 7 nucleotides agree with TRBD1. CDR3 length: 15 amino acids. J was trimmed by 4 bases and V by 4 bases; bases with no gene match: 10. CDR1 is SGDLS, CDR2 YYNGEE, per germline. DNA for the CDR3: TGTGCCAGCAGCCTCCGGGACAGAACCGTCTATGGCTACACCTTC. It yields the protein CASSLRDRTVYGYTF.

V gene TRBV29-1 combines with J gene TRBJ1-1; 12 bases align to TRBD1. The junction had 7 bases not matched to a gene; V was cut back by 4 bases and J by 1 base. Germline CDR1 and CDR2: SQVTM and ANQGSEA. This CDR3 region has 16 residues. CDR3 nucleotide sequence: TGCAGCGTTGTAGGGACAGGGGGCAGCCAGAACACTGAAGCTTTCTTT. It encodes CSVVGTGGSQNTEAFF.

The V gene is TRBV14, the J gene TRBJ2-2; possibly TRBD1 for D (5 bases). The CDR3 is 17 residues long. Germline V gene data show CDR1 as SGHDN and CDR2 as FVKESK. V was pared by 5 bases and J by 0 bases, with 16 bases between. This chain's CDR3 is CASSLKIRDSNTGELFF. The CDR3, as DNA: TGTGCCAGCAGCTTAAAGATCAGGGATTCGAACACCGGGGAGCTGTTTTTT. Complete variable domain (other parts from reference TRBV14 and TRBJ2-2): EAGVTQFPSHSVIEKGQTVTLRCDPISGHDNLYWYRRVMGKEIKFLLHFVKESKQDESGMPNNRFLAERTGGTYSTLKVQPAELEDSGVYFCASSLKIRDSNTGELFFGEGSRLTVL.

The chain links TRBV28 to TRBJ1-5; D might be TRBD1 (5 bases). The CDR3 is made up of 13 amino acids. CDR1 MDHEN and CDR2 SYDVKM come from the germline V gene. V was trimmed by 1 base and J by 7 bases, leaving 8 bases between them. CDR3 DNA: TGTGCCAGCAGTTTATCGGGGGGACAGCCCCAGCATTTT. This translates into CASSLSGGQPQHF.

The chain employs TRBV28 and TRBJ1-1; a weak D match, TRBD1 (6 bases). The CDR3 totals 11 residues. In germline, CDR1 is MDHEN, CDR2 SYDVKM. With 4 bases removed from V and 11 bases from J, the gap between germline ends came to 11 bases. The CDR3 protein is CASSSTGLAFF. For the CDR3, the DNA is TGTGCCAGCAGTTCCACAGGGTTGGCTTTCTTT.

The gene calls are TRBV2 and TRBJ2-6; 9 bases are shared with TRBD2. The CDR3 covers 19 residues. The V and J ends lost 2 bases and 0 bases, in that order; junction bases with no gene match: 8. Looked up from germline, CDR1 is SNHLY and CDR2 is FYNNEI. In DNA form, the CDR3 reads TGTGCCAGCAGTGAAAGAGGAAGCGGGGGGACCTCTGGGGCCAACGTCCTGACTTTC. This translates into CASSERGSGGTSGANVLTF.